This TCR beta chain was captured by sequencing in a study of T cells in localized non-small cell lung cancer. Overall study results and limits: The greatest T cell clonality was found in uninvolved adjacent lung (higher than in tumor).

The V gene lost 5 bases and the J gene lost 5 bases, with 24 bases spanning the gap. The CDR3 has 17 residues. Per germline, CDR1 SGHAT and CDR2 FQNNGV. The data were produced by immunoSEQ multiplex PCR, yet TCRdb's version contains in-frame clones alone and is incomplete. Among about 20,000 clones listed, 75% to 90% were seen once. To note about this clone: Its matching antigen is unknown.

The gene calls are TRBV11-2 and TRBJ1-2; TRBD1 might be the D (6 bases). The source was PBMCs, collected before any cancer treatment. The TCR comes from a man aged 35 to 69 with stage II squamous cell lung carcinoma. The CDR3 nucleotides read TGTGCCAGCAGCCTCACAGAGGATTTCGGGGGCTCTTATGGCTACACCTTC. Its translation is CASSLTEDFGGSYGYTF. Supplemented by reference TRBV11-2 and TRBJ1-2, the full variable domain reads EAGVAQSPRYKIIEKRQSVAFWCNPISGHATLYWYQQILGQGPKLLIQFQNNGVVDDSQLPKDRFSAERLKGVDSTLKIQPAKLEDSAVYLCASSLTEDFGGSYGYTFGSGTRLTVV.